Listed below are T cell receptor beta chains from one sample, sequenced in a study of CD8+CD57+ T cells in acquired aplastic anemia. TCRdb re-analysed the reads in MiXCR, keeping a single row per CDR3 protein. This sample has about 120,000 distinct CDR3 sequences; approximately 61% occur once, and the top ten carry roughly 29%. Sequences were obtained from sorted CD4+, CD8+, or CD8+CD57+ T cells (not recorded which) from PBMCs. Receptors were obtained from a human donor with aplastic anemia. Each CDR3 is given with its conserved first and last residue. Fields, in order: CDR3 DNA, CDR3 protein, J gene, D gene, V gene, clone size. A D gene is named only where the DNA matches it firmly. Rows may omit the clone size; those that give it use once, few, many or a size class.

cdr3_nt: TGTGCCAGTAGTATCTGGGGTAATCAGCCCCAGCATTTT
cdr3_aa: CASSIWGNQPQHF
j_call: TRBJ1-5
d_call: .
v_call: TRBV19
clone_size: many

cdr3_nt: TGTGCCAGCAGGATCGGACAGGGCTGGACCGGGGAGCTGTTTTTT
cdr3_aa: CASRIGQGWTGELFF
j_call: TRBJ2-2
d_call: TRBD1
v_call: TRBV6-1
clone_size: .

cdr3_nt: TGTGCCAGCAGCTTAGATTGGCAACTGTCCATGAACACTGAAGCTTTCTTT
cdr3_aa: CASSLDWQLSMNTEAFF
j_call: TRBJ1-1
d_call: .
v_call: TRBV7-9
clone_size: many

cdr3_nt: TGTGCCAGCAGCTCCTCTCTGACAGAGTACAATGAGCAGTTCTTC
cdr3_aa: CASSSSLTEYNEQFF
j_call: TRBJ2-1
d_call: .
v_call: TRBV11-1
clone_size: .

cdr3_nt: TGTGCCACGGAGGCTACTAGCTACGAGCAGTACTTC
cdr3_aa: CATEATSYEQYF
j_call: TRBJ2-7
d_call: .
v_call: TRBV15
clone_size: .

cdr3_nt: TGTGCCAGTAGTATGGGGGCGGTAAATGGCTACACCTTC
cdr3_aa: CASSMGAVNGYTF
j_call: TRBJ1-2
d_call: .
v_call: TRBV19
clone_size: .

cdr3_nt: TGTGCCAGCAGGCAGGGAACGAACTATGGCTACACCTTC
cdr3_aa: CASRQGTNYGYTF
j_call: TRBJ1-2
d_call: .
v_call: TRBV2
clone_size: .

cdr3_nt: TGCAGTGCTAGACTAGGGGACACTGAAGCTTTCTTT
cdr3_aa: CSARLGDTEAFF
j_call: TRBJ1-1
d_call: .
v_call: TRBV20-1
clone_size: .

cdr3_nt: TGCGCCAGCAGTGAGAGTAACAGGGAAGAGACCCAGTACTTC
cdr3_aa: CASSESNREETQYF
j_call: TRBJ2-5
d_call: .
v_call: TRBV10-2
clone_size: .

cdr3_nt: TGTGCCAGCAGCTTAGAACGCGGGGGAGGTTCCTACGAGCAGTACTTC
cdr3_aa: CASSLERGGGSYEQYF
j_call: TRBJ2-7
d_call: TRBD2
v_call: TRBV11-2
clone_size: .

cdr3_nt: TGCAGCGTTGGGAATTCTGGAAACACCATATATTTT
cdr3_aa: CSVGNSGNTIYF
j_call: TRBJ1-3
d_call: .
v_call: TRBV29-1
clone_size: .

cdr3_nt: TGTGCCAGCAGTTTCAATAGCGGGGTAAAAGAGACCCAGTACTTC
cdr3_aa: CASSFNSGVKETQYF
j_call: TRBJ2-5
d_call: TRBD2
v_call: TRBV12-3/TRBV12-4
clone_size: .

cdr3_nt: TGCGCCAGCAGCTTGGGGCAGCCTTTCTATGGCTACACCTTC
cdr3_aa: CASSLGQPFYGYTF
j_call: TRBJ1-2
d_call: .
v_call: TRBV5-1
clone_size: few

cdr3_nt: TGCAGCGCCGGCGAGGGCGGGAGAGACCACAATGAGCAGTTCTTC
cdr3_aa: CSAGEGGRDHNEQFF
j_call: TRBJ2-1
d_call: TRBD2
v_call: TRBV20-1
clone_size: .

cdr3_nt: TGTGCCATCAGTGCAGGGGGACAGAAGAACACTGAAGCTTTCTTT
cdr3_aa: CAISAGGQKNTEAFF
j_call: TRBJ1-1
d_call: TRBD1
v_call: TRBV10-3
clone_size: .

cdr3_nt: TGTGCCAGCAGTTTAAATGCAGGGGATTTCTCCTACGAGCGGTACTTC
cdr3_aa: CASSLNAGDFSYERYF
j_call: TRBJ2-7
d_call: .
v_call: TRBV2
clone_size: .

cdr3_nt: TGCAGCGTTGACTCCAGCTACAATGAGCAGTTCTTC
cdr3_aa: CSVDSSYNEQFF
j_call: TRBJ2-1
d_call: .
v_call: TRBV29-1
clone_size: .

cdr3_nt: TGTGCCAGTAGTATCGGCAGGGGTGATGGCTACACCTTC
cdr3_aa: CASSIGRGDGYTF
j_call: TRBJ1-2
d_call: .
v_call: TRBV19
clone_size: .

cdr3_nt: TGTGCCAGCAGCCAGGGGACCGGTCGCGTCCTGACTTTC
cdr3_aa: CASSQGTGRVLTF
j_call: TRBJ2-6
d_call: .
v_call: TRBV12-3/TRBV12-4
clone_size: .

cdr3_nt: TGTGCCAGCACTGGACCGCTGATACATGGCTACACCTTC
cdr3_aa: CASTGPLIHGYTF
j_call: TRBJ1-2
d_call: .
v_call: TRBV2
clone_size: .

cdr3_nt: TGTGCCAGCAGCCACGGGACAGGGGAAACCGGGGAGCTGTTTTTT
cdr3_aa: CASSHGTGETGELFF
j_call: TRBJ2-2
d_call: TRBD1
v_call: TRBV6-1
clone_size: .

cdr3_nt: TGTGCCAGCAGCGCCACAGGGCATGCTAACTATGGCTACACCTTC
cdr3_aa: CASSATGHANYGYTF
j_call: TRBJ1-2
d_call: .
v_call: TRBV9
clone_size: .

cdr3_nt: TGTGCCAGCAGTGAACAGGGTTCAGATACGCAGTATTTT
cdr3_aa: CASSEQGSDTQYF
j_call: TRBJ2-3
d_call: .
v_call: TRBV2
clone_size: .

cdr3_nt: TGTGCCAGCAGCTTGATGGAGGTGCAGTACTTC
cdr3_aa: CASSLMEVQYF
j_call: TRBJ2-7
d_call: .
v_call: TRBV7-2
clone_size: few

cdr3_nt: TGTGCCAGCAGCCAAGACAGGGCCGGAGAGACCCAGTATTTC
cdr3_aa: CASSQDRAGETQYF
j_call: TRBJ2-5
d_call: TRBD1
v_call: TRBV5-6
clone_size: .

cdr3_nt: TGTGCCAGCAGCGTGGGACAGGGGGCCGACGAGCAGTACTTC
cdr3_aa: CASSVGQGADEQYF
j_call: TRBJ2-7
d_call: TRBD1
v_call: TRBV9
clone_size: .